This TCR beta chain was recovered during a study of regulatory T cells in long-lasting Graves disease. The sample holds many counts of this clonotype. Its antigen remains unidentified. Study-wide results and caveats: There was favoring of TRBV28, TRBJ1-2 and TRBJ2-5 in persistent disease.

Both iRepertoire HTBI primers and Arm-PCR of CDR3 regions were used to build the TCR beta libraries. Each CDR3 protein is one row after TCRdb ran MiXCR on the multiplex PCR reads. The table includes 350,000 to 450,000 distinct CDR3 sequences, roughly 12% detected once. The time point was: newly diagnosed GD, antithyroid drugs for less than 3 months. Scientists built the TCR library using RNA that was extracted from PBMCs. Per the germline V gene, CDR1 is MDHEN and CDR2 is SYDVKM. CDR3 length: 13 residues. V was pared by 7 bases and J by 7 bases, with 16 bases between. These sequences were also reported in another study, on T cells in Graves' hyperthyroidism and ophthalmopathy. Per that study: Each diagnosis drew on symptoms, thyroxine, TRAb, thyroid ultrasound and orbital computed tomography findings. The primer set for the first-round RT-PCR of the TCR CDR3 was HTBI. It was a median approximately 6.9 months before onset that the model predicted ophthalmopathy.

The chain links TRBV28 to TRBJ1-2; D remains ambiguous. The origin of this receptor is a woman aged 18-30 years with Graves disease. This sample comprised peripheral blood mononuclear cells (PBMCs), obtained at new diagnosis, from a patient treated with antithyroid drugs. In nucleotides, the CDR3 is TGTGCCAGCATCATGGGTAGAGAATCTGGCTACACCTTC. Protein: CASIMGRESGYTF.